The source of this T cell receptor (beta chain) is a study of vaccination and CD4 T cells after COVID-19. Sequencing of cultured CD4+ T cell DNA used the Oncomine TCR Beta short-read assay. MiXCR, applied by TCRdb to the PCR reads, yields one record per CDR3 protein. The sample holds about 20,000 distinct CDR3 sequences, 55% seen once. Worth noting for this clonotype: Its antigen is not known.

The junction had 8 bases not matched to a gene; V was cut back by 5 bases and J by 6 bases. Germline loops: CDR1 SGHNT, CDR2 YENEEA. CDR3 length equals 16 residues. Documented treatment: approximately 9-day PBMC culture with coronavirus spike peptide pools or control peptides (ViraFEST assay). The sequence was obtained from a human donor who had recovered from COVID-19. The sample taken for sequencing was CD4+ T cells from blood, cultured in vitro. The V and J genes are TRBV11-3 and TRBJ2-2; 11 bases fit TRBD2. This chain's CDR3 is CASSQGLAARAGELFF. The CDR3 coding sequence is TGTGCCAGCAGCCAGGGACTAGCGGCCAGGGCCGGGGAGCTGTTTTTT.